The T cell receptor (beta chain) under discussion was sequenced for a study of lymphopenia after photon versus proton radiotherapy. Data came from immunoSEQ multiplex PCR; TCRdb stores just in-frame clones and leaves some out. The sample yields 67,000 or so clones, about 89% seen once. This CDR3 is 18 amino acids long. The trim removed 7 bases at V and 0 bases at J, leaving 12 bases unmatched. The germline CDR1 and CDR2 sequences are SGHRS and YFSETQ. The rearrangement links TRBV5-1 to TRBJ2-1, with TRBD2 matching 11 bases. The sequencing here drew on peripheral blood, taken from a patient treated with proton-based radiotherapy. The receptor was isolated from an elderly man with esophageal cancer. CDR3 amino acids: CASANPFLAGGSYNEQFF. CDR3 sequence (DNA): TGCGCCAGCGCGAACCCCTTTCTAGCGGGAGGCTCCTACAATGAGCAGTTCTTC.